Given below is one TCR beta chain in context. This specimen comes from a study of T cell changes during pregnancy in multiple sclerosis. The V end lost 0 bases, the J end lost 1 base, and 7 bases lay between the germline ends. CDR1 and CDR2 (germline): SGHRS, YFSETQ. This CDR3 region has 14 residues. The table came from immunoSEQ multiplex PCR; TCRdb's copy has only in-frame clones and leaves some out. The sample lists around 100,000 clones, about nine tenths occurring once. The chain combines TRBV5-1 with TRBJ1-1; D possibly corresponds to TRBD1 (5 bases). The sample was peripheral blood, taken after pregnancy. The sequence came from a female donor with multiple sclerosis, enrolled in a pregnancy study. The CDR3 DNA is TGCGCCAGCAGCTTGGATAGGGGGAACACTGAAGCTTTCTTT. As protein: CASSLDRGNTEAFF. The complete variable domain, with remaining parts taken from reference TRBV5-1 and TRBJ1-1, reads KAGVTQTPRYLIKTRGQQVTLSCSPISGHRSVSWYQQTPGQGLQFLFEYFSETQRNKGNFPGRFSGRQFSNSRSEMNVSTLELGDSALYLCASSLDRGNTEAFFGQGTRLTVV.